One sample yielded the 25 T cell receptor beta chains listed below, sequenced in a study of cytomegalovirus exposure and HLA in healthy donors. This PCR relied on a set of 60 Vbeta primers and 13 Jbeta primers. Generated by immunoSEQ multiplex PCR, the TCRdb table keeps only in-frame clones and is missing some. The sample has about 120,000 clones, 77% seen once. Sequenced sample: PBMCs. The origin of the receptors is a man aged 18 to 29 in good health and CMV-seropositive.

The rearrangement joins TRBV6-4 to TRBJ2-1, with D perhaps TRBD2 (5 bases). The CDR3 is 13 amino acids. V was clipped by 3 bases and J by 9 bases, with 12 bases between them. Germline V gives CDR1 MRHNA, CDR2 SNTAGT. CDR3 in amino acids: CASSDEARGEQFF. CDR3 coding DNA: TGTGCCAGCAGTGATGAGGCTCGGGGTGAGCAGTTCTTC.

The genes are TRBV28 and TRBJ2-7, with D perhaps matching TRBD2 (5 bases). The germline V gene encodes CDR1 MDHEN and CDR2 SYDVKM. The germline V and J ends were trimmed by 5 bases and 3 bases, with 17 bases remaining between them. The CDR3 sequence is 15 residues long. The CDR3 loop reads CASSGRAAGDYEQYF. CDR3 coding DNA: TGTGCCAGCAGTGGGCGGGCGGCCGGTGACTACGAGCAGTACTTC.

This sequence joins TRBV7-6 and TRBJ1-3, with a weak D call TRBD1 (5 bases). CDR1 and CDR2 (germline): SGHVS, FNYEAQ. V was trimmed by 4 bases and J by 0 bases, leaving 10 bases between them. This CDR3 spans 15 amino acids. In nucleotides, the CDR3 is TGTGCCAGCAGCTCGGACACGAGCTCTGGAAACACCATATATTTT. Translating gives CASSSDTSSGNTIYF.

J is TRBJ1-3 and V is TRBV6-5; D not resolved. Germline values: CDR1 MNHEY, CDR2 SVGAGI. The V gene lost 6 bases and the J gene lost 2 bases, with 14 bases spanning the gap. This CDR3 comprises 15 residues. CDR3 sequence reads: CASSRAVPAGNTIYF. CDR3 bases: TGTGCCAGCAGCCGAGCGGTCCCGGCTGGAAACACCATATATTTT.

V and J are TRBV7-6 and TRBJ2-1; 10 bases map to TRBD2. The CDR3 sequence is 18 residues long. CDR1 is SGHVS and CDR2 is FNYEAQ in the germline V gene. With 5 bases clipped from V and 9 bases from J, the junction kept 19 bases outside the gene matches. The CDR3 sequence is CASSLSVPSAGGRGEQFF. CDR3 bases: TGTGCCAGCAGCCTATCGGTTCCCTCAGCGGGGGGGCGGGGTGAGCAGTTCTTC.

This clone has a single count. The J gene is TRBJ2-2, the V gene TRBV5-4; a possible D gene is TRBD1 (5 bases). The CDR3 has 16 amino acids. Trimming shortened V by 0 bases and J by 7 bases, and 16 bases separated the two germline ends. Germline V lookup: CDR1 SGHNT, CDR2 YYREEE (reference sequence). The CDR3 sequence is CASSLVGQGWVGELFF. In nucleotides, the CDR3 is TGTGCCAGCAGCTTGGTGGGGCAGGGTTGGGTCGGGGAGCTGTTTTTT. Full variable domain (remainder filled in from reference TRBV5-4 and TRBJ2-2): ETGVTQSPTHLIKTRGQQVTLRCSSQSGHNTVSWYQQALGQGPQFIFQYYREEENGRGNFPPRFSGLQFPNYSSELNVNALELDDSALYLCASSLVGQGWVGELFFGEGSRLTVL.

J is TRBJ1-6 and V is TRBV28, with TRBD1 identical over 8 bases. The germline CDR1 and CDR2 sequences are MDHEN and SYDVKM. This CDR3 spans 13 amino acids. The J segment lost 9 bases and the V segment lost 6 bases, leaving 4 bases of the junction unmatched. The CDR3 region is CASRRQGISPLHF. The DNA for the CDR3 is TGTGCCAGCAGGCGACAGGGGATTTCACCCCTCCACTTT.

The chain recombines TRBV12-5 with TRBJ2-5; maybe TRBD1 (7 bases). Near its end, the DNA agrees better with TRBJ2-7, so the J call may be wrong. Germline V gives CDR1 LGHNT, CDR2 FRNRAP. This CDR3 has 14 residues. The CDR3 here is CASGPTGRTYEQYF. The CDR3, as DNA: TGTGCTAGTGGCCCGACAGGGAGGACCTACGAGCAGTACTTC.

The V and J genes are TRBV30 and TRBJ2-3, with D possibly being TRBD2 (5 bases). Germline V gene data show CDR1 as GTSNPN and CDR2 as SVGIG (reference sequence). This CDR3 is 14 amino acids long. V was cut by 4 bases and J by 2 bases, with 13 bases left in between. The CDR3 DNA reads TGTGCCTGGAATGGACTCTACTTCACAGATACGCAGTATTTT. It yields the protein CAWNGLYFTDTQYF.

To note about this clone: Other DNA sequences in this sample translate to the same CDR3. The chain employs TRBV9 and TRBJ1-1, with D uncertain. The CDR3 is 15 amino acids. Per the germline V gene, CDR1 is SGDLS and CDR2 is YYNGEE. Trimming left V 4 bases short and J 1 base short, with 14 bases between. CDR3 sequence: CASSLSTTPNTEAFF. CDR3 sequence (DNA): TGTGCCAGCAGCCTATCGACAACCCCGAACACTGAAGCTTTCTTT.

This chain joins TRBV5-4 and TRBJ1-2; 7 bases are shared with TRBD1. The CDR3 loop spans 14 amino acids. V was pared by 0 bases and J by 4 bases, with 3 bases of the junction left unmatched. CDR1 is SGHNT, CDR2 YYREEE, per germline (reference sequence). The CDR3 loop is CASSLDRGLYGYTF. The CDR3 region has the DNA TGTGCCAGCAGCTTGGACAGGGGTCTCTATGGCTACACCTTC.

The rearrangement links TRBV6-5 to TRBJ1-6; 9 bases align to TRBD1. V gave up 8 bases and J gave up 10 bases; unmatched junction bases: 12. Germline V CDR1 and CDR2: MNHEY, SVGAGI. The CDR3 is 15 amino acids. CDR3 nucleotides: TGTGCCAGCTCTTGGGACAGGGAGGTAGGATCACCCCTCCACTTT. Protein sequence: CASSWDREVGSPLHF.

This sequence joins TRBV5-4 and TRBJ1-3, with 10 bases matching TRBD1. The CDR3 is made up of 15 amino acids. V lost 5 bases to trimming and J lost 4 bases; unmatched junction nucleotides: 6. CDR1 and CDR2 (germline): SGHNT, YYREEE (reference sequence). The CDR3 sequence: CASRPGTGVGNTIYF. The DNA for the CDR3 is TGTGCCAGCAGACCCGGGACAGGGGTCGGAAACACCATATATTTT.

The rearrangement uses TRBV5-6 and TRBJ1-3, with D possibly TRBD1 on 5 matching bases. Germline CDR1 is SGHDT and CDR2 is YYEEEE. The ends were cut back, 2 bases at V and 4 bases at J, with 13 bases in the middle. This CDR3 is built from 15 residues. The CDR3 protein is CASSLLTDPGNTIYF. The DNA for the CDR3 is TGTGCCAGCAGCTTACTGACAGATCCGGGAAACACCATATATTTT.

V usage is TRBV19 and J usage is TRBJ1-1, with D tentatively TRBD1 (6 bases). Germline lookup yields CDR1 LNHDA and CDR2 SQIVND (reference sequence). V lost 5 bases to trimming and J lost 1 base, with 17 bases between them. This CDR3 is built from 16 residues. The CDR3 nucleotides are TGTGCCAGTAGTTGGAATGGGGGGGGCGCGAACACTGAAGCTTTCTTT. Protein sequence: CASSWNGGGANTEAFF.

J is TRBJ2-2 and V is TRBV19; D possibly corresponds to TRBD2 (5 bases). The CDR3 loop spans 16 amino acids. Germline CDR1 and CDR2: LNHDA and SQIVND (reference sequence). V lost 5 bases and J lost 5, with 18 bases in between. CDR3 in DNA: TGTGCCAGTAGTCTGACTATGTCAATGGTGACCGGGGAGCTGTTTTTT. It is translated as CASSLTMSMVTGELFF.

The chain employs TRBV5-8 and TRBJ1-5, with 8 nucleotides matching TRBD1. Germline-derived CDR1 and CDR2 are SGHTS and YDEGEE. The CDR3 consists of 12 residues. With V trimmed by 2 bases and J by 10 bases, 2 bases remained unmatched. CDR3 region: CASSFGQGPQHF. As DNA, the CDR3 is TGTGCCAGCAGCTTCGGACAGGGCCCCCAGCATTTT.

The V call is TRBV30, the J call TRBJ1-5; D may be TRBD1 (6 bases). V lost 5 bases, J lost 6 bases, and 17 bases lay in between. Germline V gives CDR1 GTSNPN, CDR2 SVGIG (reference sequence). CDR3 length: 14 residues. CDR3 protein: CAWRYREPGQPQHF. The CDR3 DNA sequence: TGTGCCTGGCGCTACAGGGAACCTGGTCAGCCCCAGCATTTT.

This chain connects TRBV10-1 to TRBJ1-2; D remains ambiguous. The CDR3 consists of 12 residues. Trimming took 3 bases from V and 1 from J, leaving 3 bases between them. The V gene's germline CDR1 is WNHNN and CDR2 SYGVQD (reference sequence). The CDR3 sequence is CASSDNNYGYTF. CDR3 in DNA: TGCGCCAGCAGTGACAATAACTATGGCTACACCTTC.

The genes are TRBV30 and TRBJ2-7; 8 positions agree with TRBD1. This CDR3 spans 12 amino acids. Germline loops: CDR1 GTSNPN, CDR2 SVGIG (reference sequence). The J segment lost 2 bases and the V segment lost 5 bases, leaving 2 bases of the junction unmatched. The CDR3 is CAWGQGPYEQYF. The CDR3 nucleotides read TGTGCCTGGGGACAGGGCCCCTACGAGCAGTACTTC. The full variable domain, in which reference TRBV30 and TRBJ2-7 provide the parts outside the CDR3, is SQTIHQWPATLVQPVGSPLSLECTVEGTSNPNLYWYRQAAGRGLQLLFYSVGIGQISSEVPQNLSASRPQDRQFILSSKKLLLSDSGFYLCAWGQGPYEQYFGPGTRLTVT.

The CDR3 loop reads CASSLRGQGGTNEKLFF. The CDR3 coding sequence is TGTGCCAGCAGCTTAAGGGGACAGGGGGGCACTAATGAAAAACTGTTTTTT. V gene TRBV7-9 combines with J gene TRBJ1-4; 11 bases map to TRBD1. V was pared by 2 bases and J by 2 bases, with 4 bases of the junction left unmatched. CDR1 is SEHNR and CDR2 is FQNEAQ in the germline V gene (reference sequence). The CDR3 contains 17 residues.

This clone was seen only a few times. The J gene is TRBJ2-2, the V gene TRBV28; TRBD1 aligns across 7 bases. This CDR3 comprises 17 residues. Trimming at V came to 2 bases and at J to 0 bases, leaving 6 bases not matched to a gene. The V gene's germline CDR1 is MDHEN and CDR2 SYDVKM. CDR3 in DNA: TGTGCCAGCAGTTTAGTCCCGACAGGGACGAACACCGGGGAGCTGTTTTTT. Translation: CASSLVPTGTNTGELFF.

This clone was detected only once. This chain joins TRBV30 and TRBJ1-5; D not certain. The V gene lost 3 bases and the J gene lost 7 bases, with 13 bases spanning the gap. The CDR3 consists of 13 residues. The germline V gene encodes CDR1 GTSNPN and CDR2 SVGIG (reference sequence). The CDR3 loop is CAWRGDTFQPQHF. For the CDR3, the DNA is TGTGCCTGGAGGGGCGACACTTTCCAGCCCCAGCATTTT.

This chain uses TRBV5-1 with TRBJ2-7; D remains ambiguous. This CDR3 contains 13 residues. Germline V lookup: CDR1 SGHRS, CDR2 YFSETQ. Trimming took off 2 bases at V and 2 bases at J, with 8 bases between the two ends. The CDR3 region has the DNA TGCGCCAGCAGCTTCTACACAGCCTACGAGCAGTACTTC. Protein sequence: CASSFYTAYEQYF.

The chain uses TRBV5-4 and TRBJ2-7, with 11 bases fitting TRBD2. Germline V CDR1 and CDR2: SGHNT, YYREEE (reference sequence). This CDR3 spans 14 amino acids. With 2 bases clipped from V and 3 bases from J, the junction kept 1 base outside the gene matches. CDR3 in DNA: TGTGCCAGCAGCTTCGGGACTAGCGGCTACGAGCAGTACTTC. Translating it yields CASSFGTSGYEQYF.